Shown below are 21 T cell receptor beta chains from a single sample sequenced in a study of cytomegalovirus exposure and HLA in healthy donors (dated 2017 in TCRdb). Libraries came from the immunoSEQ multiplex PCR assay. TCRdb retrieved this table from immuneACCESS and kept in-frame rearrangements only. Not all clones are present; in checked studies, unresolved V genes account for under half, and no reason is known for the remainder. Counted in this sample were about 300,000 clones; around 87% of them appeared once. The top ten clonotypes cover about 0.99% of the sample. Sequencing used PBMCs. Source of these receptors: a woman aged 18-29 years in good health and CMV-seronegative.

This clone came up a few times. The chain uses TRBV5-6 and TRBJ1-4; 10 bases fit TRBD1. The CDR3 totals 15 residues. CDR1 is SGHDT, CDR2 YYEEEE, per germline. J was trimmed by 8 bases and V by 4 bases; bases with no gene match: 8. CDR3 DNA: TGTGCCAGCAGCGCGTGGGACAGGGGTGTCGAAAAACTGTTTTTT. This encodes CASSAWDRGVEKLFF.

This chain connects TRBV7-2 to TRBJ2-3; D might be TRBD2 (5 bases). The CDR3 totals 15 residues. The germline CDR1 and CDR2 sequences are SGHTA and FQGNSA. Trimming stripped 1 base from V and 7 bases from J, with 15 bases between. The DNA of the CDR3 is TGTGCCAGCAGCTTAGTGTCTAACTCGGGGAATACGCAGTATTTT. It codes for CASSLVSNSGNTQYF. Using reference TRBV7-2 and TRBJ2-3 for the parts outside the CDR3, the full variable domain is GAGVSQSPSNKVTEKGKDVELRCDPISGHTALYWYRQSLGQGLEFLIYFQGNSAPDKSGLPSDRFSAERTGGSVSTLTIQRTQQEDSAVYLCASSLVSNSGNTQYFGPGTRLTVL.

The V gene is TRBV6-5, the J gene TRBJ2-5; no clear D gene. Germline lookup yields CDR1 MNHEY and CDR2 SVGAGI. The CDR3 has 15 residues. Between the trimmed V and J ends, which lost 0 bases and 3 bases, there was a span of 11 bases. CDR3 sequence (DNA): TGTGCCAGCAGTTACTCGGGCAGCCAAGAAGAGACCCAGTACTTC. Residues: CASSYSGSQEETQYF.

This sequence joins TRBV2 and TRBJ2-3, with a possible D match to TRBD2 (5 bases). This CDR3 has 13 amino acids. V was shortened by 4 bases and J by 6 bases, with 11 bases between the two germline ends. CDR1 and CDR2 from the germline V gene are SNHLY and FYNNEI. CDR3 nucleotides: TGTGCCAGCAGTGTTAGCCAGCGGGATACGCAGTATTTT. Its protein is CASSVSQRDTQYF.

This clone has a single count. The rearrangement links TRBV5-6 to TRBJ1-5; no clear D gene. The CDR3 is 15 amino acids. Germline CDR1 and CDR2: SGHDT and YYEEEE. Deletions cut 6 bases from V and 6 bases from J, with 19 bases between. The CDR3 region has the DNA TGTGCCAGCATCCTGTCCCCGGATCGGGGTCAGCCCCAGCATTTT. It specifies CASILSPDRGQPQHF.

This chain uses TRBV9 with TRBJ2-7; tentatively, D is TRBD1 (6 bases). CDR1 SGDLS and CDR2 YYNGEE come from the germline V gene. The CDR3 has 15 residues. Trimming took off 0 bases at V and 0 bases at J, with 10 bases between the two ends. The chain's CDR3 is CASSVGTASSYEQYF. The CDR3 DNA is TGTGCCAGCAGCGTAGGGACAGCTAGCTCCTACGAGCAGTACTTC.

The chain uses TRBV7-3 and TRBJ2-1, with TRBD2 matching over 13 bases. The CDR3 length is 16 residues. Unmatched junction bases numbered 3, after V lost 5 bases and J lost 2 bases. The germline CDR1 and CDR2 sequences are SGHTA and FQGTGA. The CDR3 sequence is CASSRTSGSPYNEQFF. CDR3 nucleotides: TGTGCCAGCAGCCGGACTAGCGGGAGTCCCTACAATGAGCAGTTCTTC.

This clone has a single count. V gene TRBV7-9 combines with J gene TRBJ2-5; TRBD1 agrees at 7 bases. V dropped 5 bases and J dropped 1; count of bases not matched to a gene: 10. In germline, CDR1 is SEHNR, CDR2 FQNEAQ (reference sequence). This CDR3 contains 16 residues. Here the CDR3 reads CASSAGTAITQETQYF. The CDR3 nucleotides are TGTGCCAGCAGCGCCGGGACAGCGATAACCCAAGAGACCCAGTACTTC.

The chain recombines TRBV9 with TRBJ2-5; 11 bases are a match to TRBD2. The V segment lost 2 bases and the J segment 4 bases; nucleotides outside the gene matches: 7. In germline, CDR1 is SGDLS, CDR2 YYNGEE. There are 16 residues in the CDR3. This CDR3 reads CASSVRSSGRPETQYF. In DNA, the CDR3 is TGTGCCAGCAGCGTTAGGTCTAGCGGGAGGCCAGAGACCCAGTACTTC. Combining the CDR3 with reference TRBV9 and TRBJ2-5 gives the whole variable domain DSGVTQTPKHLITATGQRVTLRCSPRSGDLSVYWYQQSLDQGLQFLIQYYNGEERAKGNILERFSAQQFPDLHSELNLSSLELGDSALYFCASSVRSSGRPETQYFGPGTRLLVL.

The chain uses TRBV9 and TRBJ2-7; D unresolved. Trimming removed 0 bases at V and 3 bases at J, with 7 bases between. The CDR3 runs to 13 residues. Germline V gives CDR1 SGDLS, CDR2 YYNGEE. Here the CDR3 reads CASSVGIGYEQYF. The DNA for the CDR3 is TGTGCCAGCAGCGTAGGCATCGGCTACGAGCAGTACTTC.

The chain carries TRBV13 and TRBJ2-1; 9 nucleotides align to TRBD2. Germline loops: CDR1 PRHDT, CDR2 FYEKMQ (reference sequence). The CDR3 runs to 16 residues. V was pared by 2 bases and J by 8 bases, with 10 bases of the junction left unmatched. Written as DNA, the CDR3 is TGTGCCAGCAGCTTAAACATGTTAGCGGGAGTCGATGAGCAGTTCTTC. This gives the protein CASSLNMLAGVDEQFF.

V usage is TRBV5-1 and J usage is TRBJ2-7; 7 bases fit TRBD1. The CDR3 is 15 residues long. Germline loops: CDR1 SGHRS, CDR2 YFSETQ. With 3 bases clipped from V and 1 base from J, the junction kept 7 bases outside the gene matches. This CDR3 reads CASSWDRARSYEQYF. CDR3 bases: TGCGCCAGCAGCTGGGACAGAGCGCGATCCTACGAGCAGTACTTC.

This clone was counted a few times. This rearrangement joins TRBV27 to TRBJ2-7, with D maybe TRBD2 (6 bases). V lost 6 bases, J lost 5 bases, and 17 bases lay in between. Germline CDR1 is MNHEY and CDR2 is SMNVEV (reference sequence). CDR3 length equals 14 residues. DNA of the CDR3: TGTGCCAGCAGCCCTACTCGACTAGTTGACGAGCAGTACTTC. Amino acid sequence: CASSPTRLVDEQYF.

The V call is TRBV11-2, the J call TRBJ2-7; TRBD2 matches at 9 bases. Trimming took 0 bases from V and 2 from J; bases not matched to a gene: 2. Germline CDR1 reads SGHAT; CDR2 reads FQNNGV. CDR3 length: 15 amino acids. CDR3 residues: CASSLEAGGPYEQYF. The CDR3 coding sequence is TGTGCCAGCAGCTTAGAGGCGGGAGGGCCCTACGAGCAGTACTTC.

The chain joins TRBV9 to TRBJ2-1, with 12 positions matching TRBD2. Germline V gene lookup returns CDR1 SGDLS and CDR2 YYNGEE. V shed 0 bases and J 7 bases; nucleotides not matched to a gene: 5. The CDR3 spans 16 residues. CDR3 sequence: CASSVALAGGNNEQFF. DNA of the CDR3: TGTGCCAGCAGCGTAGCACTAGCGGGAGGAAATAATGAGCAGTTCTTC.

This rearrangement joins TRBV5-4 to TRBJ2-5; 7 nucleotides align to TRBD2. Germline CDR1 is SGHNT and CDR2 is YYREEE (reference sequence). Unmatched junction bases numbered 6, after V lost 0 bases and J lost 10 bases. This CDR3 is 13 amino acids long. The CDR3 sequence: CASSLVTSGGQYF. Written as DNA, the CDR3 is TGTGCCAGCAGCTTGGTGACATCGGGGGGCCAGTACTTC.

The chain employs TRBV28 and TRBJ2-7; 8 bases fit TRBD2. The V gene end was trimmed by 5 bases and the J gene end by 12 bases; junction bases not matched to a gene: 6. CDR1 is MDHEN and CDR2 is SYDVKM in the germline V gene. This CDR3 contains 11 residues. The CDR3 spells CASSPGLVGYF. For the CDR3, the DNA is TGTGCCAGCAGTCCGGGACTAGTGGGGTACTTC.

The chain carries TRBV4-3 and TRBJ2-7, with TRBD1 identical over 10 bases. The length of the CDR3 is 16 residues. V lost 0 bases, J lost 4 bases, and 6 bases stayed unmatched. Germline-derived CDR1 and CDR2 are LGHNA and YSLEER. CDR3 coding DNA: TGCGCCAGCAGCCAAGATTCGGGGACAGGGGCATACGAGCAGTACTTC. As protein: CASSQDSGTGAYEQYF.

The V and J genes are TRBV28 and TRBJ2-1; a possible D gene is TRBD1 (6 bases). In germline, CDR1 is MDHEN, CDR2 SYDVKM. CDR3 length: 15 residues. The V end was cut by 6 bases, the J end by 7 bases, with 19 bases between. Here the CDR3 DNA reads TGTGCCAGCAGCCCCACGCAGGGGCGATGGAATGAGCAGTTCTTC. Translating gives CASSPTQGRWNEQFF.

The chain employs TRBV5-4 and TRBJ2-3, with D unclear. Germline CDR1 SGHNT, CDR2 YYREEE (reference sequence). The CDR3 is made up of 12 amino acids. Trimming took 4 bases from V and 7 from J, leaving 10 bases between them. CDR3 residues: CASSPSENTQYF. Here the CDR3 DNA reads TGTGCCAGCAGCCCGAGTGAGAATACGCAGTATTTT.

The chain combines TRBV4-1 with TRBJ2-5; no clear D gene. The CDR3 is made up of 11 amino acids. Per germline, CDR1 MGHRA and CDR2 YSYEKL. V lost 2 bases and J 5 bases, leaving 3 bases between the germline ends. The CDR3 sequence: CASSQRETQYF. The CDR3 DNA is TGCGCCAGCAGCCAACGGGAGACCCAGTACTTC.